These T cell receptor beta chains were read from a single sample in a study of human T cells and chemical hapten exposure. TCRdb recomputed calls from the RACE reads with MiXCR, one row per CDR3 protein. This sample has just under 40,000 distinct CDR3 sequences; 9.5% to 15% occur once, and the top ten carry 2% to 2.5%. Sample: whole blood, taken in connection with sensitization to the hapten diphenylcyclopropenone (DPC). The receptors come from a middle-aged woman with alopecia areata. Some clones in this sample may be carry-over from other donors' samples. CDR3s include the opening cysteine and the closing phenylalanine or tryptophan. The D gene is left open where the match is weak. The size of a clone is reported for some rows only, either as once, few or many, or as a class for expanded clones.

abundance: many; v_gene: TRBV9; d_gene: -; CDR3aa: CASSVAGTGRGELFF
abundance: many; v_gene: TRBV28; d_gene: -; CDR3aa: CASSLYSSRDIDHNEQFF
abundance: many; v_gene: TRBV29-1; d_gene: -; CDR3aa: CSADRSTQYF
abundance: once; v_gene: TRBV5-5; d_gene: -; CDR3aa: CASSLASGGGNQPQHF
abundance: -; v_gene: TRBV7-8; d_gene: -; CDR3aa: CASSLEQYYGYTF
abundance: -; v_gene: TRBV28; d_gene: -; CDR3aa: CASSLTANEKLFF
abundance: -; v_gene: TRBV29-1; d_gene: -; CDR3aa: CSVGTEGNQPQHF
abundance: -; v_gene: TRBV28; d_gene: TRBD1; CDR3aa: CASNGQGGYEQYF
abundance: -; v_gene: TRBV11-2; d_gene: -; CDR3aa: CASSTLTGGTF
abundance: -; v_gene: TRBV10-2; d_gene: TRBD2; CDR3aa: CASFRTSATGELFF